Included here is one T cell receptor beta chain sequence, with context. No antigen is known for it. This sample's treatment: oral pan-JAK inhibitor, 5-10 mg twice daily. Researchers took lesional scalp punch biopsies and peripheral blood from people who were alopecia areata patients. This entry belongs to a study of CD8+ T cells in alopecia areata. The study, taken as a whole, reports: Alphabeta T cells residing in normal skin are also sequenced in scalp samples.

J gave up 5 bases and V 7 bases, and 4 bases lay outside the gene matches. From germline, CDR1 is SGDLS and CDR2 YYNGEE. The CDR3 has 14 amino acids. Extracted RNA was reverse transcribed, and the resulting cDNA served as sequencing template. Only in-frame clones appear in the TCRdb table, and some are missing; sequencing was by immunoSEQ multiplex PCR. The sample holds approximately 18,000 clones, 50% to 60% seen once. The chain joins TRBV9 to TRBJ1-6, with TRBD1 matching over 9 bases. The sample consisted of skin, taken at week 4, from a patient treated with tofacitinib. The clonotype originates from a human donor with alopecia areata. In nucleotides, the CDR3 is TGTGCCAGCGGGGGGACAGGGCATAATTCACCCCTCCACTTT. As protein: CASGGTGHNSPLHF.